A single sample is the source of the 21 T cell receptor beta chains below, sequenced in a study of shared clonotypes between healthy human individuals. Generated by immunoSEQ multiplex PCR, the TCRdb table keeps only in-frame clones and is missing some. The table lists around 1.1 million clones, roughly 80% of them singletons. The sequenced sample consisted of memory CD4+ T cells from PBMCs. As to subset: CD45RA-negative fraction. These receptors originate from a man younger than 35 in good health. Some clones in this sample may be carry-over from other donors' samples.

The rearrangement joins TRBV7-9 to TRBJ1-2, with a tentative D call TRBD1 (5 bases). The length of the CDR3 is 11 residues. From germline, CDR1 is SEHNR and CDR2 FQNEAQ (reference sequence). V gave up 5 bases and J gave up 13 bases, with 14 bases separating them. The CDR3 loop reads CASSPGAGGTF. The CDR3 region has the DNA TGTGCCAGCAGCCCCGGGGCGGGGGGCACCTTC.

This clone is a singleton in its sample. The chain employs TRBV27 and TRBJ2-7, with D perhaps matching TRBD1 (6 bases). V lost 6 bases and J 2 bases, leaving 14 bases between the germline ends. The CDR3 covers 14 residues. Germline lookup yields CDR1 MNHEY and CDR2 SMNVEV (reference sequence). The CDR3 DNA is TGTGCCAGCAGCCCCGACAGGATTACCTACGAGCAGTACTTC. It translates to CASSPDRITYEQYF.

V is TRBV5-1 and J is TRBJ2-7, with 7 bases lining up with TRBD1. V was pared by 0 bases and J by 4 bases, with 4 bases of the junction left unmatched. CDR3 length: 14 amino acids. Germline-derived CDR1 and CDR2 are SGHRS and YFSETQ. The CDR3 nucleotides are TGCGCCAGCAGCTTGGCCATACAGGGGTACGAGCAGTACTTC. As protein: CASSLAIQGYEQYF.

This chain connects TRBV7-3 to TRBJ2-1, with D possibly being TRBD1 or TRBD2 (5 bases each). The germline V gene has CDR1 SGHTA and CDR2 FQGTGA. V gave up 3 bases and J gave up 5 bases, with 14 bases separating them. This CDR3 comprises 15 residues. CDR3 bases: TGTGCCAGCAGCTTGAAAACCGGGGCCGACAATGAGCAGTTCTTC. Translation: CASSLKTGADNEQFF.

V usage is TRBV5-1 and J usage is TRBJ1-4, with a weak D call TRBD1 (5 bases). V lost 5 bases, J lost 12 bases, and 17 bases lay in between. The length of the CDR3 is 13 residues. Germline V gives CDR1 SGHRS, CDR2 YFSETQ. The CDR3 nucleotides read TGCGCCAGCAGACCGGGGTACGAAGGGGAACTGTTTTTT. This translates into CASRPGYEGELFF.

The V and J genes are TRBV4-1 and TRBJ2-1; D is tentatively TRBD1 or TRBD2 (5 bases each). The CDR3 length is 16 residues. Trimming left V 2 bases short and J 12 bases short, with 23 bases between. Per germline, CDR1 MGHRA and CDR2 YSYEKL. In nucleotides, the CDR3 is TGCGCCAGCAGCCAATTCCGGGACGGCCCGGTGAAGGGGCAGTTCTTC. It encodes CASSQFRDGPVKGQFF.

The chain combines TRBV5-1 with TRBJ2-2, with unresolved D. The V gene lost 0 bases and the J gene lost 3 bases, with 18 bases spanning the gap. The germline CDR1 and CDR2 sequences are SGHRS and YFSETQ. CDR3 length: 18 amino acids. In nucleotides, the CDR3 is TGCGCCAGCAGCTTGGCCCTCGGCCATGGGTTGGACACCGGGGAGCTGTTTTTT. This encodes CASSLALGHGLDTGELFF.

The chain carries TRBV6-6 and TRBJ2-7, with TRBD1 matching 8 bases. CDR3 length equals 14 residues. V dropped 6 bases and J dropped 4; count of bases not matched to a gene: 8. In germline, CDR1 is MNHNY, CDR2 SVGAGI (reference sequence). CDR3 sequence (DNA): TGTGCCAGCAGCTCTCCAGGGGGCGGGTACGAGCAGTACTTC. This gives the protein CASSSPGGGYEQYF.

The chain uses TRBV5-4 and TRBJ1-2, with TRBD1 identical over 8 bases. The CDR3 length is 14 residues. Germline CDR1 reads SGHNT; CDR2 reads YYREEE (reference sequence). V lost 4 bases to trimming and J lost 4 bases; unmatched junction nucleotides: 6. For the CDR3, the DNA is TGTGCCAGCAGCCCAAAACAGGGGGGCTATGGCTACACCTTC. Its translation: CASSPKQGGYGYTF.

This clone was seen only a few times. The gene calls are TRBV27 and TRBJ2-7, with 9 positions matching TRBD2. J lost 6 bases, V lost 2 bases, and 11 bases had no gene match. CDR1 is MNHEY, CDR2 SMNVEV, per germline (reference sequence). CDR3 size: 16 residues. Here the CDR3 reads CASSLLRGRGSGEQYF. The DNA for the CDR3 is TGTGCCAGCAGTTTACTACGCGGGAGGGGGTCGGGCGAGCAGTACTTC.

In regard to this clone: Different DNA sequences within this sample yield the same CDR3. The chain links TRBV18 to TRBJ1-1, with no clear D. Trimming took off 3 bases at V and 0 bases at J, with 5 bases between the two ends. Germline-derived CDR1 and CDR2 are KGHSH and LQKENI. CDR3 length equals 13 residues. The DNA for the CDR3 is TGTGCCAGCTCACCGAGTCTGAACACTGAAGCTTTCTTT. Its protein is CASSPSLNTEAFF.

A remark on this clone: A read error is the likely source, as a far larger clone sits one nucleotide away. CDR3 sequence: CAWKARHRNTEAFF. CDR3 bases: TGTGCCTGGAAAGCGAGACATCGGAACACTGAAGCTTTCTTT. The chain couples TRBV30 to TRBJ1-1; no clear D. Trimming left V 4 bases short and J 1 base short, with 13 bases between. This CDR3 has 14 amino acids. CDR1 is GTSNPN, CDR2 SVGIG, per germline (reference sequence). The whole variable domain, remainder taken from reference TRBV30 and TRBJ1-1, is SQTIHQWPATLVQPVGSPLSLECTVEGTSNPNLYWYRQAAGRGLQLLFYSVGIGQISSEVPQNLSASRPQDRQFILSSKKLLLSDSGFYLCAWKARHRNTEAFFGQGTRLTVV.

The V call is TRBV7-9, the J call TRBJ2-5; 12 nucleotides agree with TRBD2. TRBJ2-7 matches the DNA end more closely, so the J call is doubtful. The CDR3 is 16 residues long. Germline V gives CDR1 SEHNR, CDR2 FQNEAQ (reference sequence). The CDR3 nucleotides read TGTGCCAGCAGCTTAGGGACTAGCGGGACCCATTACGAGCAGTACTTC. Protein sequence: CASSLGTSGTHYEQYF.

This chain links TRBV28 with TRBJ1-2; 9 nucleotides match TRBD1. The CDR3 length is 15 residues. The germline gives CDR1 MDHEN, CDR2 SYDVKM. After removal of 5 bases from V and 4 bases from J, the junction contained 8 bases not matched to a gene. CDR3 amino acids: CASSETGGASYGYTF. CDR3 coding DNA: TGTGCCAGCAGTGAAACAGGGGGCGCAAGCTATGGCTACACCTTC.

The chain is built from TRBV7-2 and TRBJ2-7; D uncertain. CDR3 length: 14 residues. Per the germline V gene, CDR1 is SGHTA and CDR2 is FQGNSA. V was cut by 1 base and J by 7 bases, with 14 bases left in between. The DNA of the CDR3 is TGTGCCAGCAGCTTAGAGGGTAGCCTGGGGGAGCAGTACTTC. This sequence encodes CASSLEGSLGEQYF.

This rearrangement joins TRBV19 to TRBJ1-5; D is uncertain. V was pared by 3 bases and J by 2 bases, with 8 bases between. The length of the CDR3 is 14 residues. Germline V gene sequence: CDR1 LNHDA, CDR2 SQIVND (reference sequence). The CDR3, as DNA: TGTGCCAGTAGTATGTACACAGGCAATCAGCCCCAGCATTTT. The encoded protein is CASSMYTGNQPQHF.

Concerning this clone: At the DNA level, this CDR3 is encoded by other sequences in the same sample as well. The chain carries TRBV19 and TRBJ1-5; D is ambiguous. The germline V and J ends were trimmed by 2 bases and 0 bases, with 8 bases remaining between them. Looked up from germline, CDR1 is LNHDA and CDR2 is SQIVND (reference sequence). This CDR3 spans 15 amino acids. This CDR3 is CASSIKGYSNQPQHF. For the CDR3, the DNA is TGTGCCAGTAGTATAAAAGGCTATAGCAATCAGCCCCAGCATTTT.

The genes are TRBV10-3 and TRBJ2-7; D is perhaps TRBD2 (5 bases). CDR3 length: 12 amino acids. The V and J ends lost 6 bases and 7 bases respectively, with 13 bases between them. CDR1 and CDR2 (germline): ENHRY, SYGVKD. The chain's CDR3 is CAIRAAGEEQYF. CDR3 bases: TGTGCCATCAGGGCAGCTGGGGAGGAGCAGTACTTC.

V gene TRBV11-2 combines with J gene TRBJ1-3; tentatively, D is TRBD1 (6 bases). V was trimmed by 5 bases and J by 3 bases, leaving 11 bases between them. CDR1 and CDR2 from the germline V gene are SGHAT and FQNNGV. This CDR3 has 14 residues. The CDR3 here is CASSIRQDGNTIYF. In DNA, the CDR3 is TGTGCCAGCAGCATAAGACAGGATGGAAACACCATATATTTT.

Note on this clone: It is unclear where the CDR3 begins or ends on the DNA, so no DNA is shown, and the CDR3 is as TCRdb lists it. This chain links TRBV5-1 with TRBJ1-1. The CDR3 has 13 residues if both end residues are counted. Germline V gene lookup returns CDR1 SGHRS and CDR2 YFSETQ. The CDR3 sequence is CASILEHGTEAFF.

The chain has TRBV2 and TRBJ2-7; perhaps TRBD1 as D (5 bases). The CDR3 contains 12 residues. Per germline, CDR1 SNHLY and CDR2 FYNNEI. V was cut by 5 bases and J by 1 base, with 6 bases left in between. The CDR3 loop is CASSRQSYEQYF. As DNA, the CDR3 is TGTGCCAGCAGTAGACAGTCCTACGAGCAGTACTTC.